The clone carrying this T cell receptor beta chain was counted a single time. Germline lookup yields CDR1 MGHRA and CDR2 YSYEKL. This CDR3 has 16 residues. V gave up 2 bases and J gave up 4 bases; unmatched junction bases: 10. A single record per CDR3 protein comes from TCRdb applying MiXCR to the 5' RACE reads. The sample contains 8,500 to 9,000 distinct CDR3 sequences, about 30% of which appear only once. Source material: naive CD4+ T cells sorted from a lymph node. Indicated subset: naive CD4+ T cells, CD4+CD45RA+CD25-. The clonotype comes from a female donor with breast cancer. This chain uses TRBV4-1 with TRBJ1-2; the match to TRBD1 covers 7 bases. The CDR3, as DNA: TGCGCCAGCAGCCAATACCAAAGCGGGACAGCCTATGGCTACACCTTC. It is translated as CASSQYQSGTAYGYTF.